Following are 5 T cell receptor beta chains from one sample sequenced in a study of blood T cell repertoires in COVID-19. Method: immunoSEQ multiplex PCR; TCRdb's copy keeps in-frame clones and lacks some. The data show tens of thousands of clones, about 90% seen once. Sequencing was done on a sample of peripheral blood. These receptors were taken from a woman between 45 and 65 years old in a cohort sampled during active COVID-19.

This clone has just one count. V usage is TRBV28 and J usage is TRBJ2-5; the match to TRBD2 covers 7 bases. This CDR3 contains 17 residues. CDR1 and CDR2 (germline): MDHEN, SYDVKM. Trimming cost V 3 bases and J 2 bases; bases outside gene matches: 12. The CDR3 DNA reads as TGTGCCAGCAGTTTGGCCCTCGCGGGAGCTGATCAAGAGACCCAGTACTTC. Translating gives CASSLALAGADQETQYF.

This clone was observed a single time. This chain uses TRBV28 with TRBJ2-1, with D possibly being TRBD2 (6 bases). CDR3 length equals 15 residues. Germline lookup yields CDR1 MDHEN and CDR2 SYDVKM. The V end was cut by 5 bases, the J end by 5 bases, with 16 bases between. The CDR3 loop reads CASSRLTPSDNEQFF. In DNA form, the CDR3 reads TGTGCCAGCAGTCGGCTGACTCCTAGCGACAATGAGCAGTTCTTC.

The chain joins TRBV7-9 to TRBJ1-5; D remains ambiguous. The V gene's germline CDR1 is SEHNR and CDR2 FQNEAQ (reference sequence). Trimming removed 1 base at V and 5 bases at J, with 12 bases between. This CDR3 is built from 15 residues. DNA for the CDR3: TGTGCCAGCAGCTTAGGGAGGGAATTGGATCAGCCCCAGCATTTT. Its translation is CASSLGRELDQPQHF.

This sequence joins TRBV7-3 and TRBJ1-1; maybe TRBD1 (5 bases). The CDR3 is 14 residues long. Germline V gene data show CDR1 as SGHTA and CDR2 as FQGTGA. V lost 5 bases, J lost 0 bases, and 10 bases lay in between. The CDR3 spells CASSPTGVNTEAFF. The CDR3, as DNA: TGTGCCAGCAGCCCCACGGGGGTGAACACTGAAGCTTTCTTT.

The rearrangement links TRBV7-3 to TRBJ2-3; the D gene is possibly TRBD2 (6 bases). Germline V CDR1 and CDR2: SGHTA, FQGTGA. Trimming shortened V by 5 bases and J by 1 base, and 7 bases separated the two germline ends. This CDR3 region has 13 residues. Written as DNA, the CDR3 is TGTGCCAGCAGCCCTAGCGGCACAGATACGCAGTATTTT. The encoded protein is CASSPSGTDTQYF.